These T cell receptor beta chains were read from a single sample in a study of blood T cell repertoires in COVID-19. Generated by immunoSEQ multiplex PCR, the TCRdb table keeps only in-frame clones and is missing some. This table has roughly 330,000 clones, 80% to 90% appearing once. The sequenced sample was PBMCs or T cells enriched from blood (not recorded which). The origin of the receptors is a woman aged 25 to 39 who had recovered from COVID-19. Each CDR3 is given with its conserved first and last residue. Each record gives: V gene, D gene, J gene, clone size, CDR3 DNA, CDR3 protein. The D gene is left open where the match is weak. Only part of the rows carry a size: once, few, many, or a class if the clone is expanded.

TRBV7-8	.	TRBJ1-2	.	TGTGCCAGCAGCTTAGGGCGGGACCGATATGGCTACACCTTC	CASSLGRDRYGYTF
TRBV3-1/TRBV3-2	TRBD1	TRBJ2-7	.	TGTGCCAGCAGCTCCGGGACAGGGGGCTACGAGCAGTACTTC	CASSSGTGGYEQYF
TRBV19	TRBD1	TRBJ2-7	.	TGTGCCAGTAGTTTCCCAGGGGGCGGAAACGAGCAGTACTTC	CASSFPGGGNEQYF
TRBV27	.	TRBJ2-2	.	TGTGCCAGCGGAGCGTATCGTATCGGGGAGCTGTTTTTT	CASGAYRIGELFF
TRBV6-1	.	TRBJ1-1	.	TGTGCCAGCAGTGAAGTGAGGGTCACTGAAGCTTTCTTT	CASSEVRVTEAFF
TRBV5-6	.	TRBJ1-1	.	TGTGCCAGCAGCTTGAGGTGGCAGCGAGACACTGAAGCTTTCTTT	CASSLRWQRDTEAFF
TRBV5-5	.	TRBJ2-3	.	TGTGCCAGCAGCTTGTCAATCTACTCCACAGATACGCAGTATTTT	CASSLSIYSTDTQYF
TRBV6-5	.	TRBJ1-2	few	TGTGCCAGCAGTACCGGGACGACAGGCCATGGCTACACCTTC	CASSTGTTGHGYTF
TRBV5-1	.	TRBJ1-1	.	TGCGCCAGCAGCTTGGAAGGGGGAGATGAAGCTTTCTTT	CASSLEGGDEAFF
TRBV27	.	TRBJ1-5	few	TGTGCCAGCAGTTTGACCGGACAGTCTTATAGCAATCAGCCCCAGCATTTT	CASSLTGQSYSNQPQHF
TRBV7-8	.	TRBJ1-2	.	TGTGCCAGCAGCTCCTGGGGAGACTATGGCTACACCTTC	CASSSWGDYGYTF
TRBV27	TRBD1	TRBJ2-7	.	TGTGCCAGCAGTCCCACAGGGGGTACCTCCTACGAGCAGTACTTC	CASSPTGGTSYEQYF
TRBV4-2	TRBD1	TRBJ1-1	.	TGTGCCAGCAGCCAAGATATAGAGGGGGCGAACACTGAAGCTTTCTTT	CASSQDIEGANTEAFF
TRBV30	.	TRBJ1-5	.	TGTGCCTGGAGCCTAGGGAGGGATCAGCCCCAGCATTTT	CAWSLGRDQPQHF
TRBV10-3	TRBD1	TRBJ1-1	.	TGTGCCATCAGTGAGACCCGACAGGGCGGTTCAGGCACTGAAGCTTTCTTT	CAISETRQGGSGTEAFF
TRBV4-3	.	TRBJ2-6	once	TGCGCCAGCAGCCAGACAGTTAGAAGGGTACGACCCTCTGGGGCCAACGTCCTGACTTTC	CASSQTVRRVRPSGANVLTF
TRBV30	.	TRBJ1-2	.	TGTGCCTGGAGTCCCCCCGGGGTCTATGGCTACACCTTC	CAWSPPGVYGYTF
TRBV3-1/TRBV3-2	.	TRBJ1-1	.	TGTGCCAGCAGCCCAGGGGCTTGGACCACTGAAGCTTTCTTT	CASSPGAWTTEAFF
TRBV30	.	TRBJ1-5	.	TGTGCCTGGGCCCAGGACTTGAATCAGCCCCAGCATTTT	CAWAQDLNQPQHF
TRBV6-5	TRBD1	TRBJ1-4	.	TGTGCCAGCAGAGGGGGGGACAGGCTGATTGAAAAACTGTTTTTT	CASRGGDRLIEKLFF
TRBV5-1	.	TRBJ2-7	.	TGCGCCAGCAGCTTGGGGCGGCTTGGCAAGCAGTACTTC	CASSLGRLGKQYF
TRBV10-3	TRBD2	TRBJ2-5	.	TGTGCCATCAGTTACCGGGGGGGCCCCCAAGAGACCCAGTACTTC	CAISYRGGPQETQYF
TRBV18	TRBD1	TRBJ1-2	few	TGTGCCAGCTCACCAATACCGGGACAGGTATTCGGCGAGAACTATGGCTACACCTTC	CASSPIPGQVFGENYGYTF
TRBV7-9	.	TRBJ2-2	.	TGTGCCAGCAGCCCCCTAGGAACGTCCGGGGAGCTGTTTTTT	CASSPLGTSGELFF
TRBV9	.	TRBJ2-2	.	TGTGCCACCGCAGGGGATGGGGGGGAGCTGTTTTTT	CATAGDGGELFF
TRBV6-5	.	TRBJ1-3	.	TGTGCCAGCGGGAGGCGGGGCTACTCTGGAAACACCATATATTTT	CASGRRGYSGNTIYF
TRBV9	TRBD2	TRBJ2-3	.	TGTGCCAGCAGCGTAGAGAGAGTAGCGGGGTTGGGCACAGATACGCAGTATTTT	CASSVERVAGLGTDTQYF
TRBV7-6	.	TRBJ2-2	few	TGTGCCAGCAGCCCTCAGGGGCTTAACACCGGGGAGCTGTTTTTT	CASSPQGLNTGELFF
TRBV4-1	.	TRBJ2-7	once	TGCGCCAGCAGCCAGCCATCAAGGGGTTTTGAGCAGTACTTC	CASSQPSRGFEQYF
TRBV6-5	.	TRBJ1-5	once	TGTGCCTCTCGGCCTCACGGGTTAGGCAATCAGCCCCAGCATTTT	CASRPHGLGNQPQHF
TRBV30	TRBD1	TRBJ1-4	.	TGTGCCTGGAGCGGGGGAACAGGGGCTAATGAAAAACTGTTTTTT	CAWSGGTGANEKLFF
TRBV15	TRBD2	TRBJ2-5	.	TGTGCCACCAGCAGAGATCGGGAGGGACTAGCTCCCAATAGGGAGACCCAGTACTTC	CATSRDREGLAPNRETQYF
TRBV4-1	TRBD1	TRBJ1-6	few	TGCGCCAGCAGCCAAGGCGGGACAGGGAGGAATTCACCCCTCCACTTT	CASSQGGTGRNSPLHF
TRBV4-1	TRBD2	TRBJ2-3	.	TGCGCCAGCAGCCCGATAGCGGGGGGATACACAGATACGCAGTATTTT	CASSPIAGGYTDTQYF
TRBV5-1	.	TRBJ1-2	once	TGCGCCAGCAGCTTGGACCAGTATGGCTACACCTTC	CASSLDQYGYTF
TRBV30	.	TRBJ1-2	.	TGTGCCTGGAGTGTAACCGGCTATGGCTACACCTTC	CAWSVTGYGYTF
TRBV29-1	.	TRBJ2-5	.	TGCAGCACATTAAGGGGGGGAGGAGAGACCCAGTACTTC	CSTLRGGGETQYF
TRBV7-2	TRBD1	TRBJ2-5	.	TGTGCCAGCAGCCTAATAGGGGTAGCACAGGGGATTTACGAGACCCAGTACTTC	CASSLIGVAQGIYETQYF
TRBV2	TRBD2	TRBJ2-3	.	TGTGCCAGCAGTGACCCAGCGGGGGCCGGGGATACGCAGTATTTT	CASSDPAGAGDTQYF
TRBV13	TRBD1	TRBJ1-2	.	TGTGCCAGCAGCCATGACAGGGTGATTGGCTACACCTTC	CASSHDRVIGYTF
TRBV5-1	.	TRBJ2-1	.	TGCGCCAGCACCTCCCAGTTGGGGCCCTATGAGCAGTTCTTC	CASTSQLGPYEQFF
TRBV5-1	TRBD1	TRBJ2-3	once	TGCGCCAGCAGCTTGGCCGGACAGGGTAGCACAGATACGCAGTATTTT	CASSLAGQGSTDTQYF
TRBV5-1	.	TRBJ2-7	few	TGCGCCAGCAGCGAAGGGACTGAACACTCCTACGAGCAGTACTTC	CASSEGTEHSYEQYF
TRBV5-1	TRBD1	TRBJ1-2	.	TGCGCCAGCAGGGAGGGGGCGCTGGGCTACACCTTC	CASREGALGYTF
TRBV1	.	TRBJ2-1	.	TGCACCACCGACTGTAGCGGGGGGTATTACAATGAGCAGTTCTTC	CTTDCSGGYYNEQFF
TRBV5-4	.	TRBJ1-3	.	TGTGCCAGCAGCTTCGGGATCTCTGGAAACACCATATATTTT	CASSFGISGNTIYF
TRBV7-6	.	TRBJ2-5	once	TGTGCCAGCAGCTTAGGGGTCAGGTACGGAGAGACCCAGTACTTC	CASSLGVRYGETQYF
TRBV6-5	TRBD1	TRBJ2-7	.	TGTGCCAGCCGGGACAGCTCCTACGAGCAGTACTTC	CASRDSSYEQYF
TRBV14	TRBD1	TRBJ2-7	.	TGTGCCAGCAGCCGCGACAGGGCCTCCTCCTACGAGCAGTACTTC	CASSRDRASSYEQYF
TRBV3-1/TRBV3-2	TRBD2	TRBJ2-3	.	TGTGCCAGCAGCCAAGATCAGGCTAGCGGGGGAGATACGCAGTATTTT	CASSQDQASGGDTQYF
TRBV28	TRBD2	TRBJ2-1	.	TGTGCCAGCAGTTTAGCCTGGGGTCGCGGGGGGGCCTCCTCCTACAATGAGCAGTTCTTC	CASSLAWGRGGASSYNEQFF
TRBV7-2	.	TRBJ1-1	.	TGTGCCAGCAGCTTAGTCGCGTTTCCGGGAAACACTGAAGCTTTCTTT	CASSLVAFPGNTEAFF
TRBV7-8	.	TRBJ1-2	.	TGTGCCAGCAGCTTAGTGTCTTCTAGCTACACCTTC	CASSLVSSSYTF
TRBV27	TRBD1	TRBJ1-5	.	TGTGCCAGCAAGGCGACAGGGGCCTATAGCAATCAGCCCCAGCATTTT	CASKATGAYSNQPQHF
TRBV5-6	TRBD1	TRBJ2-5	.	TGTGCCAGCAGCTTGACAGGGGGGTCTGAGACCCAGTACTTC	CASSLTGGSETQYF
TRBV6-6	TRBD2	TRBJ2-3	.	TGTGCCAGCAGCACTAGCGGGGGGGCGGATACGCAGTATTTT	CASSTSGGADTQYF
TRBV2	TRBD2	TRBJ2-7	.	TGTGCCAGCAGTGTGCTAGCGGAGCCTCAGCAGTACTTC	CASSVLAEPQQYF
TRBV28	.	TRBJ1-5	.	TGTGCCAGCAGTACCGGGACAAATCAGCCCCAGCATTTT	CASSTGTNQPQHF
TRBV5-1	TRBD1	TRBJ2-1	.	TGCGCCAGCAGCTATCGGACAGGGGAGCAGTTCTTC	CASSYRTGEQFF
TRBV4-1	.	TRBJ1-4	.	TGCGCCAGCAGACAGGAGCCATCGGATGAAAAACTGTTTTTT	CASRQEPSDEKLFF